The 15 T cell receptor beta chains below come from one sample, sequenced in a study of shared clonotypes between healthy human individuals. Using immunoSEQ multiplex PCR, the repertoire was profiled, and TCRdb retains in-frame clones only, with some absent. In the table there are some 1.5 million clones, 95% to 99% of which are singletons. The specimen was naive CD4+ T cells sorted from blood. Subset here: CD45RA+ positively selected. The source of these receptors is a man aged 25 to 45 in good health.

V gene TRBV7-9 combines with J gene TRBJ2-2; possible D gene TRBD1, 5 bases. The CDR3 is 13 amino acids. Germline V gives CDR1 SEHNR, CDR2 FQNEAQ (reference sequence). Trimming removed 5 bases from V and 6 bases from J, with 10 bases in between. CDR3 in amino acids: CASSPQGPGELFF. The DNA for the CDR3 is TGTGCCAGCAGCCCCCAGGGTCCCGGGGAGCTGTTTTTT.

Worth noting for this clone: This same CDR3 is encoded by further DNA sequences in the sample. V gene TRBV7-8 combines with J gene TRBJ1-1, with no clear D. V lost 3 bases and J lost 0, with 5 bases in between. The CDR3 spans 13 residues. Germline CDR1 SGHVS, CDR2 FQNEAQ. The CDR3 DNA sequence: TGTGCCAGCAGCTTGGAGGTGAACACTGAAGCTTTCTTT. It codes for CASSLEVNTEAFF.

The chain recombines TRBV30 with TRBJ2-7, with TRBD1 matching over 7 bases. This CDR3 is built from 14 residues. With 5 bases clipped from V and 0 bases from J, the junction kept 7 bases outside the gene matches. Germline V gene lookup returns CDR1 GTSNPN and CDR2 SVGIG (reference sequence). CDR3 residues: CAWCRGLSSYEQYF. CDR3 in DNA: TGTGCCTGGTGTAGGGGGCTGAGCTCCTACGAGCAGTACTTC.

The chain has TRBV29-1 and TRBJ2-7; TRBD1 matches at 7 bases. This CDR3 contains 12 residues. J was trimmed by 3 bases and V by 7 bases; bases with no gene match: 6. Germline CDR1 is SQVTM and CDR2 is ANQGSEA. In nucleotides, the CDR3 is TGCAGCGCTAAGGACAGGCTCTACGAGCAGTACTTC. This codes for CSAKDRLYEQYF.

This rearrangement joins TRBV29-1 to TRBJ1-2; a possible D gene is TRBD1 (5 bases). The CDR3 is 14 residues long. Looked up from germline, CDR1 is SQVTM and CDR2 is ANQGSEA. The V end was cut by 3 bases, the J end by 1 base, with 12 bases between. As DNA, the CDR3 is TGCAGCGTTGAGAGGGACGTAATTAACTATGGCTACACCTTC. Residues: CSVERDVINYGYTF.

This chain uses TRBV19 with TRBJ2-1; D gene unclear. V gave up 0 bases and J gave up 0 bases, with 9 bases separating them. Germline V gives CDR1 LNHDA, CDR2 SQIVND (reference sequence). The CDR3 has 16 residues. The CDR3 nucleotides are TGTGCCAGTAGTATAGATAAGCTGAGCTCCTACAATGAGCAGTTCTTC. Translation gives CASSIDKLSSYNEQFF.

The chain carries TRBV5-5 and TRBJ2-6; TRBD1 might be the D (5 bases). V shed 4 bases and J shed 1 base, with 12 bases lying between them. From germline, CDR1 is SGHKS and CDR2 YYEKEE (reference sequence). The CDR3 consists of 16 residues. In DNA, the CDR3 is TGTGCCAGCAGCCTACAAGGGGCGTCTGGGGCCAACGTCCTGACTTTC. Its protein is CASSLQGASGANVLTF.

The V gene is TRBV4-3, the J gene TRBJ2-3; the D gene is possibly TRBD2 (5 bases). The CDR3 loop spans 17 amino acids. V shed 3 bases and J shed 0 bases, with 16 bases lying between them. Germline values: CDR1 LGHNA, CDR2 YSLEER. CDR3 bases: TGCGCCAGCAGCCAGAACCCCTCGAGGGTCAGCACAGATACGCAGTATTTT. Its translation: CASSQNPSRVSTDTQYF.

This chain joins TRBV9 and TRBJ2-5; 12 nucleotides agree with TRBD2. The junction had 6 bases not matched to a gene; V was cut back by 4 bases and J by 5 bases. This CDR3 contains 15 residues. Germline lookup yields CDR1 SGDLS and CDR2 YYNGEE. Written as DNA, the CDR3 is TGTGCCAGCAGCTACACTAGCGGGAGGTCCGAGACCCAGTACTTC. Its protein is CASSYTSGRSETQYF.

The chain recombines TRBV9 with TRBJ2-1; D unclear. Germline V gene sequence: CDR1 SGDLS, CDR2 YYNGEE. The V and J ends lost 0 bases and 4 bases respectively, with 8 bases between them. CDR3 length equals 14 residues. CDR3 in amino acids: CASSVEGRYNEQFF. CDR3 nucleotides: TGTGCCAGCAGCGTAGAGGGAAGATACAATGAGCAGTTCTTC.

The rearrangement joins TRBV2 to TRBJ1-2; D remains ambiguous. V was shortened by 5 bases and J by 3 bases, with 7 bases between the two germline ends. CDR3 length: 12 amino acids. CDR1 and CDR2 from the germline V gene are SNHLY and FYNNEI. The CDR3 spells CASSPGDYGYTF. CDR3 coding DNA: TGTGCCAGCAGTCCAGGCGACTATGGCTACACCTTC.

A word on this clone: Other nucleotide sequences from this sample produce the same CDR3. This chain links TRBV4-2 with TRBJ2-3, with 7 bases aligning to TRBD2. The CDR3 covers 17 residues. The germline gives CDR1 LGHNA, CDR2 YNFKEQ. The V segment lost 1 base and the J segment 0 bases; nucleotides outside the gene matches: 7. The CDR3 is CASSQGLAERSTDTQYF. CDR3 bases: TGTGCCAGCAGCCAAGGTCTAGCGGAGAGGAGCACAGATACGCAGTATTTT.

The chain uses TRBV10-3 and TRBJ1-2; 8 bases are shared with TRBD1. The trim removed 0 bases at V and 8 bases at J, leaving 8 bases unmatched. CDR3 size: 15 residues. Germline CDR1 ENHRY, CDR2 SYGVKD. CDR3 amino acids: CAISESLDRVGGYTF. CDR3 DNA sequence: TGTGCCATCAGTGAGTCTTTGGACAGGGTGGGCGGCTACACCTTC.

The chain carries TRBV5-1 and TRBJ2-2; either TRBD1 or TRBD2 may fit D (5 bases each). Per the germline V gene, CDR1 is SGHRS and CDR2 is YFSETQ. The CDR3 runs to 14 residues. V lost 0 bases and J lost 7, with 10 bases in between. CDR3 nucleotides: TGCGCCAGCAGCTTGGCTGGGGCGGGCGGGGAGCTGTTTTTT. Translating it yields CASSLAGAGGELFF. Full variable domain (missing parts from reference TRBV5-1 and TRBJ2-2): KAGVTQTPRYLIKTRGQQVTLSCSPISGHRSVSWYQQTPGQGLQFLFEYFSETQRNKGNFPGRFSGRQFSNSRSEMNVSTLELGDSALYLCASSLAGAGGELFFGEGSRLTVL.

V is TRBV28 and J is TRBJ2-7; D is ambiguous. The CDR3 length is 13 residues. Germline CDR1 MDHEN, CDR2 SYDVKM. The ends were cut back, 4 bases at V and 9 bases at J, with 16 bases in the middle. The DNA of the CDR3 is TGTGCCAGCAGTTACGGAAATAAAGCTGGGCAGTACTTC. Protein sequence: CASSYGNKAGQYF. The variable domain in full, with the rest retrieved from reference TRBV28 and TRBJ2-7, is DVKVTQSSRYLVKRTGEKVFLECVQDMDHENMFWYRQDPGLGLRLIYFSYDVKMKEKGDIPEGYSVSREKKERFSLILESASTNQTSMYLCASSYGNKAGQYFGPGTRLTVT.